One and the same sample provided the 30 T cell receptor beta chains below, sequenced in a study of STAT5B mutations in CD4+ large granular lymphocyte leukemia. Here immunoSEQ multiplex PCR was the method, and the copy in TCRdb shows in-frame clones only, minus some. The table lists fewer than 5,000 clones, about 76% of them singletons, with 70% to 80% in the top ten. The sample taken for sequencing was PBMCs. The source is a man in his sixties with CD4+ T-cell large granular lymphocyte leukemia.

The chain has TRBV10-1 and TRBJ2-1; 8 bases fit TRBD2. Germline CDR1 is WNHNN and CDR2 is SYGVQD (reference sequence). After removal of 0 bases from V and 8 bases from J, the junction contained 3 bases not matched to a gene. CDR3 length: 14 amino acids. The CDR3 DNA follows: TGCGCCAGCAGTGAGTCACCGGGAGGGGATGAGCAGTTCTTC. Translation gives CASSESPGGDEQFF.

The chain recombines TRBV15 with TRBJ1-4, with D unclear. Germline CDR1 is LNHNV and CDR2 is YYDKDF (reference sequence). This CDR3 has 14 residues. With 5 bases removed from V and 8 bases from J, the gap between germline ends came to 15 bases. The CDR3 spells CATSPRTVGEKLFF. The DNA of the CDR3 is TGTGCCACCAGCCCCCGGACGGTCGGGGAAAAACTGTTTTTT.

This clone was seen only a few times. This rearrangement joins TRBV5-5 to TRBJ2-2; D possibly corresponds to TRBD2 (6 bases). The CDR3 is 15 amino acids. Trimming cost V 9 bases and J 6 bases, with 21 bases left between them. Germline CDR1 reads SGHKS; CDR2 reads YYEKEE (reference sequence). The CDR3 protein is CATDGGSRRAGELFF. The CDR3 nucleotides are TGTGCCACCGATGGAGGGTCCAGGCGGGCCGGGGAGCTGTTTTTT.

This sequence joins TRBV19 and TRBJ1-4; possibly TRBD1 for D (6 bases). The CDR3 covers 15 residues. The germline V and J ends were trimmed by 3 bases and 4 bases, with 12 bases remaining between them. The germline CDR1 and CDR2 sequences are LNHDA and SQIVND (reference sequence). Here the CDR3 DNA reads TGTGCCAGTAGTATGGAAGGACAGTTTAATGAAAAACTGTTTTTT. Protein sequence: CASSMEGQFNEKLFF.

The J gene is TRBJ1-2, the V gene TRBV9; D gene uncertain. V was clipped by 4 bases and J by 4 bases, with 14 bases between them. The CDR3 loop spans 14 amino acids. Germline V gene sequence: CDR1 SGDLS, CDR2 YYNGEE. The CDR3 nucleotides read TGTGCCAGCAGCCCTCAAACTGGCGGCTATGGCTACACCTTC. Amino acid sequence: CASSPQTGGYGYTF.

The count of this clone is one. The chain employs TRBV6-5 and TRBJ1-1; perhaps TRBD1 as D (6 bases). Trimming stripped 4 bases from V and 4 bases from J, with 10 bases between. The germline V gene has CDR1 MNHEY and CDR2 SVGAGI. The CDR3 runs to 13 residues. The CDR3 bases are TGTGCCAGCAGTTTAGGGGGTGGCACTGAAGCTTTCTTT. Translated: CASSLGGGTEAFF.

The V gene is TRBV4-1, the J gene TRBJ1-1; 7 nucleotides agree with TRBD1. Germline loops: CDR1 MGHRA, CDR2 YSYEKL. J gave up 12 bases and V 1 base, and 8 bases lay outside the gene matches. The CDR3 covers 13 residues. CDR3 protein: CASSQGGGGASFF. The CDR3 bases are TGCGCCAGCAGCCAAGGTGGAGGGGGCGCTTCTTTCTTT.

The CDR3 DNA is TGTGCCAGCAGTTTAGGGGGCGGATACGAGCAGTACTTC. Translating it yields CASSLGGGYEQYF. The J gene is TRBJ2-7, the V gene TRBV27, with D possibly being TRBD1 (6 bases). Deletions cut 2 bases from V and 4 bases from J, with 9 bases between. The CDR3 runs 13 residues. Germline V gene data show CDR1 as MNHEY and CDR2 as SMNVEV (reference sequence).

The chain combines TRBV5-5 with TRBJ2-5; 8 nucleotides agree with TRBD1. V shed 0 bases, J shed 1 base, and the junction held 8 bases outside the gene matches. Germline values: CDR1 SGHKS, CDR2 YYEKEE (reference sequence). The CDR3 length is 17 residues. For the CDR3, the DNA is TGTGCCAGCAGCTTGGGAATGGGGACAGGCCTCCAAGAGACCCAGTACTTC. Residues: CASSLGMGTGLQETQYF.

The chain employs TRBV13 and TRBJ2-7; 8 bases map to TRBD1. The CDR3 consists of 13 residues. Germline CDR1 is PRHDT and CDR2 is FYEKMQ (reference sequence). The V gene end was trimmed by 8 bases and the J gene end by 1 base; junction bases not matched to a gene: 4. The CDR3 DNA sequence: TGTGCCAGCGGACAGGGAAGGTCCTACGAGCAGTACTTC. Translation gives CASGQGRSYEQYF.

The chain recombines TRBV5-6 with TRBJ2-3, with 16 bases fitting TRBD2. The CDR3 runs 19 residues. Trimming removed 0 bases from V and 4 bases from J; junction bases left unmatched: 8. Germline loops: CDR1 SGHDT, CDR2 YYEEEE. CDR3 DNA: TGTGCCAGCAGCTTGGTTGGGACTAGCGGGGGGGCGGGCGCAGATACGCAGTATTTT. Its protein is CASSLVGTSGGAGADTQYF.

The chain has TRBV9 and TRBJ2-1; TRBD1 is a possible D gene (5 bases). Trimming cost V 0 bases and J 2 bases, with 9 bases left between them. The CDR3 has 15 amino acids. From germline, CDR1 is SGDLS and CDR2 YYNGEE. CDR3 DNA: TGTGCCAGCAGCGTAGGACAGATTACCTACAATGAGCAGTTCTTC. This sequence encodes CASSVGQITYNEQFF.

This clone showed up just a few times. In DNA form, the CDR3 reads TGTGCCAGCAGCACCCCCGGGAGGGAAATGAACACTGAAGCTTTCTTT. This translates into CASSTPGREMNTEAFF. The rearrangement links TRBV9 to TRBJ1-1; D not resolved. Trimming removed 4 bases at V and 0 bases at J, with 16 bases between. Germline CDR1 and CDR2: SGDLS and YYNGEE. The CDR3 runs 16 residues.

The CDR3 spells CASVRDRGYEQYF. CDR3 DNA sequence: TGTGCCAGCGTGAGGGACAGGGGCTACGAGCAGTACTTC. The J gene is TRBJ2-7, the V gene TRBV2, with TRBD1 matching over 10 bases. Unmatched junction bases numbered 4, after V lost 8 bases and J lost 3 bases. The CDR3 totals 13 residues. The germline gives CDR1 SNHLY, CDR2 FYNNEI.

This chain uses TRBV4-3 with TRBJ1-3; D remains ambiguous. V was clipped by 4 bases and J by 0 bases, with 16 bases between them. This CDR3 contains 17 residues. The V gene's germline CDR1 is LGHNA and CDR2 YSLEER. The CDR3 region is CASSLGPPVNSGNTIYF. In DNA form, the CDR3 reads TGCGCCAGCAGCCTGGGCCCCCCTGTTAACTCTGGAAACACCATATATTTT.

The genes are TRBV5-8 and TRBJ1-2; perhaps TRBD1 as D (6 bases). This CDR3 has 15 amino acids. The germline CDR1 and CDR2 sequences are SGHTS and YDEGEE. Trimming removed 0 bases at V and 4 bases at J, with 13 bases between. CDR3 residues: CASSLVGQPRYGYTF. The CDR3 nucleotides read TGTGCCAGCAGCTTGGTTGGACAGCCTCGCTATGGCTACACCTTC.

The V and J genes are TRBV10-2 and TRBJ1-4, with unresolved D. The CDR3 covers 12 residues. The V gene's germline CDR1 is WSHSY and CDR2 SAAADI. The V gene lost 4 bases and the J gene lost 8 bases, with 8 bases spanning the gap. Here the CDR3 DNA reads TGCGCCAGCAGTGCGGGATCCGAAAAACTGTTTTTT. Residues: CASSAGSEKLFF.

The chain couples TRBV27 to TRBJ2-5; no reliable D call. The CDR3 spans 13 residues. Deletions cut 8 bases from V and 5 bases from J, with 15 bases between. Germline V gene sequence: CDR1 MNHEY, CDR2 SMNVEV (reference sequence). CDR3 in amino acids: CASSTNPRETQYF. In DNA, the CDR3 is TGTGCCAGCTCGACAAACCCTAGGGAGACCCAGTACTTC.

V gene TRBV14 combines with J gene TRBJ2-5, with 7 bases that match TRBD1. Trimming took 4 bases from V and 1 from J; bases not matched to a gene: 3. CDR1 SGHDN and CDR2 FVKESK come from the germline V gene. The length of the CDR3 is 14 residues. Here the CDR3 DNA reads TGTGCCAGCAGCCTGGGACAGCTCCAAGAGACCCAGTACTTC. This translates into CASSLGQLQETQYF. The full variable domain, rest sourced from reference TRBV14 and TRBJ2-5, is EAGVTQFPSHSVIEKGQTVTLRCDPISGHDNLYWYRRVMGKEIKFLLHFVKESKQDESGMPNNRFLAERTGGTYSTLKVQPAELEDSGVYFCASSLGQLQETQYFGPGTRLLVL.

The rearrangement links TRBV5-5 to TRBJ2-7; maybe TRBD1 (5 bases). V shed 4 bases and J shed 0 bases, with 11 bases lying between them. Germline V gene sequence: CDR1 SGHKS, CDR2 YYEKEE (reference sequence). The CDR3 sequence is 14 residues long. In DNA, the CDR3 is TGTGCCAGCAGCCGACAGTTGAGCTCCTACGAGCAGTACTTC. The encoded protein is CASSRQLSSYEQYF.

The chain joins TRBV6-5 to TRBJ1-1; D gene unclear. Germline V gene data show CDR1 as MNHEY and CDR2 as SVGAGI. V was trimmed by 5 bases and J by 8 bases, leaving 15 bases between them. The CDR3 has 13 amino acids. CDR3 nucleotide sequence: TGTGCCAGCAGTCCCCTCCCCGCGCGGGAAGCTTTCTTT. It is translated as CASSPLPAREAFF.

V gene TRBV7-6 combines with J gene TRBJ1-5, with D possibly matching TRBD1 (5 bases). The CDR3 extends over 14 amino acids. Trimming stripped 4 bases from V and 0 bases from J, with 7 bases between. The germline gives CDR1 SGHVS, CDR2 FNYEAQ. The CDR3 protein is CASSSTVSNQPQHF. As DNA, the CDR3 is TGTGCCAGCAGCTCGACAGTTAGCAATCAGCCCCAGCATTTT.

In this sample, this clone turned up a few times. The chain couples TRBV6-6 to TRBJ1-4; a weak D match, TRBD1 (6 bases). The CDR3 is made up of 15 amino acids. Germline V gives CDR1 MNHNY, CDR2 SVGAGI (reference sequence). V lost 7 bases and J 8 bases, leaving 20 bases between the germline ends. The CDR3 region has the DNA TGTGCCAGCACCCACTTAACAGGGCAAGGAGAAAAACTGTTTTTT. Protein product: CASTHLTGQGEKLFF.

The chain couples TRBV6-1 to TRBJ1-1; a weak D match, TRBD1 (5 bases). This CDR3 comprises 15 residues. In germline, CDR1 is MNHNS, CDR2 SASEGT. V dropped 6 bases and J dropped 0 bases, with 14 bases sitting between them. CDR3 in amino acids: CASRGGWGMNTEAFF. The CDR3 DNA is TGTGCCAGCAGGGGGGGTTGGGGGATGAACACTGAAGCTTTCTTT.

The chain recombines TRBV19 with TRBJ2-7; D possibly uses TRBD1 or TRBD2 (5 bases each). The CDR3 sequence is 15 residues long. The V gene's germline CDR1 is LNHDA and CDR2 SQIVND (reference sequence). Trimming shortened V by 5 bases and J by 2 bases, and 16 bases separated the two germline ends. CDR3 in amino acids: CASSPQVGAPYEQYF. In DNA, the CDR3 is TGTGCCAGTAGTCCCCAGGTCGGGGCTCCCTACGAGCAGTACTTC.

The chain employs TRBV4-3 and TRBJ2-7, with 9 bases matching TRBD2. The CDR3 covers 17 residues. J gave up 0 bases and V 2 bases, and 8 bases lay outside the gene matches. Germline CDR1 LGHNA, CDR2 YSLEER. The CDR3 DNA sequence: TGCGCCAGCAGCCAAACTAGCGGGCGGAAAGCCTCCTACGAGCAGTACTTC. It codes for CASSQTSGRKASYEQYF.

The chain has TRBV12-2 and TRBJ2-3; no check of the table's D call, TRBD1, against the DNA was made. TRBV12-2 is labeled a pseudogene. This CDR3 comprises 14 residues. The CDR3 nucleotides read TGTGCAAGTCGCGAGGGACATCACACAGATACGCAGTATTTT. Translated, it gives CASREGHHTDTQYF.

The chain combines TRBV7-9 with TRBJ2-3; D is unresolved. The CDR3 sequence is 14 residues long. Germline V gene lookup returns CDR1 SEHNR and CDR2 FQNEAQ (reference sequence). V was clipped by 5 bases and J by 2 bases, with 11 bases between them. CDR3 coding DNA: TGTGCCAGCAGCGGGGTCTCGGCCACAGATACGCAGTATTTT. It yields the protein CASSGVSATDTQYF.

V is TRBV6-6 and J is TRBJ2-2; TRBD1 agrees at 8 bases. Unmatched junction bases numbered 10, after V lost 5 bases and J lost 5 bases. CDR3 length: 16 residues. Germline V gives CDR1 MNHNY, CDR2 SVGAGI (reference sequence). CDR3 sequence: CASSPPGQGKTGELFF. For the CDR3, the DNA is TGTGCCAGCAGTCCACCCGGACAGGGAAAGACCGGGGAGCTGTTTTTT.

There are a few counts of this clone. As DNA, the CDR3 is TGTGCCAGCAGTGCCACGACAGGGAACGATCAGCCCCAGCATTTT. Protein product: CASSATTGNDQPQHF. This sequence joins TRBV28 and TRBJ1-5; 7 bases are a match to TRBD1. J was trimmed by 5 bases and V by 5 bases; bases with no gene match: 9. The germline gives CDR1 MDHEN, CDR2 SYDVKM. CDR3 length: 15 amino acids.